The rows below give T cell receptor beta chains drawn from one sample of a study of CD8 T cells in Susac syndrome. One entry per CDR3 protein results from TCRdb running MiXCR on the immunoSEQ multiplex PCR reads. The sample has 200,000 to 250,000 distinct CDR3 sequences; 85% to 95% are singletons. The source material was CD4+ T cells from PBMCs. The receptors derive from a human donor with multiple sclerosis. CDR3s include the opening cysteine and the closing phenylalanine or tryptophan. A D gene is named only where the DNA matches it firmly. Rows may omit the clone size; those that give it use once, few, many or a size class.

J | D | V | size | CDR3 | DNA
TRBJ2-1 | . | TRBV12-3/TRBV12-4 | . | CASSSFIDTGEQFF | TGTGCCAGCAGTTCTTTTATAGATACCGGTGAGCAGTTCTTC
TRBJ2-3 | . | TRBV29-1 | . | CSVSGLSTDTQYF | TGCAGCGTTTCAGGGTTGAGCACAGATACGCAGTATTTT
TRBJ2-7 | TRBD1 | TRBV20-1 | once | CSATLGQGTLSYEQYF | TGCAGTGCTACCCTCGGACAGGGGACCCTCTCCTACGAGCAGTACTTC
TRBJ2-7 | TRBD1 | TRBV27 | . | CASRKGQGAHEQYF | TGTGCCAGCAGAAAGGGACAGGGGGCCCACGAGCAGTACTTC
TRBJ2-7 | TRBD2 | TRBV6-2/TRBV6-3 | . | CASQRGAWYEQYF | TGTGCCAGCCAGCGGGGGGCCTGGTACGAGCAGTACTTC
TRBJ1-1 | . | TRBV11-3 | . | CASSLEGGHLNTEAFF | TGTGCCAGCAGCTTAGAGGGAGGACACTTGAACACTGAAGCTTTCTTT
TRBJ1-1 | . | TRBV24-1 | once | CATSDDRPNTEAFF | TGTGCCACCAGTGATGACAGGCCGAACACTGAAGCTTTCTTT
TRBJ1-1 | . | TRBV12-3/TRBV12-4 | . | CASRWAGRGTEAFF | TGTGCCAGCAGGTGGGCAGGCCGGGGAACTGAAGCTTTCTTT
TRBJ2-3 | TRBD2 | TRBV20-1 | . | CSTSAATDTQYF | TGCAGCACTAGCGCAGCCACAGATACGCAGTATTTT
TRBJ2-6 | TRBD1 | TRBV12-3/TRBV12-4 | . | CASSPQGRGANVLTF | TGTGCCAGCAGCCCACAGGGGCGCGGGGCCAACGTCCTGACTTTC
TRBJ2-5 | . | TRBV14 | . | CASSPYHGTQYF | TGTGCCAGCAGCCCTTACCATGGGACCCAGTACTTC
TRBJ2-5 | TRBD2 | TRBV6-1 | few | CASSGGLAGGETQYF | TGTGCCAGCAGTGGTGGACTAGCGGGAGGAGAGACCCAGTACTTC
TRBJ2-5 | TRBD1 | TRBV25-1 | . | CASSEDVEGQGRETQYF | TGTGCCAGCAGTGAAGACGTAGAGGGACAGGGTCGGGAGACCCAGTACTTC
TRBJ1-2 | TRBD1 | TRBV24-1 | . | CATSDFGQDHGYTF | TGTGCCACCAGTGATTTTGGACAGGACCATGGCTACACCTTC
TRBJ2-3 | TRBD2 | TRBV2 | . | CASSGLAGDTDTQYF | TGTGCCAGCAGTGGACTAGCGGGAGACACAGATACGCAGTATTTT
TRBJ2-4 | . | TRBV24-1 | . | CATSDSRPGGIQYF | TGTGCCACCAGTGATTCGCGACCCGGGGGCATTCAGTACTTC
TRBJ1-6 | . | TRBV7-2 | once | CASSPRGWDSPLHF | TGTGCCAGCAGCCCCCGGGGGTGGGATTCACCCCTCCACTTT
TRBJ2-5 | . | TRBV20-1 | . | CSARVLWSQETQYF | TGCAGTGCTAGGGTTCTGTGGAGCCAAGAGACCCAGTACTTC
TRBJ1-6 | . | TRBV10-2 | . | CASRGSNSPLHF | TGCGCCAGCCGGGGGAGCAATTCACCCCTCCACTTT
TRBJ1-1 | . | TRBV5-1 | few | CASSFSTAGTEAFF | TGCGCCAGCAGTTTTTCGACAGCGGGAACTGAAGCTTTCTTT
TRBJ2-5 | . | TRBV3-1 | . | CASSPDYQETQYF | TGTGCCAGCAGCCCTGACTACCAAGAGACCCAGTACTTC
TRBJ2-7 | . | TRBV6-2/TRBV6-3 | . | CASSFLDREVGGQYF | TGTGCCAGCAGTTTCCTTGACAGGGAGGTCGGCGGGCAGTACTTC
TRBJ1-4 | . | TRBV7-9 | . | CASSLEGRANEKLFF | TGTGCCAGCAGCTTAGAGGGGCGAGCTAATGAAAAACTGTTTTTT
TRBJ2-7 | . | TRBV20-1 | . | CSASGQSEQYF | TGCAGTGCTAGTGGGCAGTCCGAGCAGTACTTC